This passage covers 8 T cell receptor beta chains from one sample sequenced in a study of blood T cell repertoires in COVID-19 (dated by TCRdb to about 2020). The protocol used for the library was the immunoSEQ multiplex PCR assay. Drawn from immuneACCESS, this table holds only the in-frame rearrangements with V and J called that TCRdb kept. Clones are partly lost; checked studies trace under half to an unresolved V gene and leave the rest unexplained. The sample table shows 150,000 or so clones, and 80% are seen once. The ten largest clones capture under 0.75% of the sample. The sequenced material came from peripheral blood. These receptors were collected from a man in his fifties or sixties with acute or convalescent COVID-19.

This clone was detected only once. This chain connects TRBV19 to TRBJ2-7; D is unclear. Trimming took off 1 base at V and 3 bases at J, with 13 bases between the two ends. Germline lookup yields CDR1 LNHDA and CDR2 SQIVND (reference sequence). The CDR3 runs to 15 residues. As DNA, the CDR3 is TGTGCCAGTAGTATAGGGCAGTTGATCTTCTACGAGCAGTACTTC. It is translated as CASSIGQLIFYEQYF. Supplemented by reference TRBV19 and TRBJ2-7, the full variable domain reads DGGITQSPKYLFRKEGQNVTLSCEQNLNHDAMYWYRQDPGQGLRLIYYSQIVNDFQKGDIAEGYSVSREKKESFPLTVTSAQKNPTAFYLCASSIGQLIFYEQYFGPGTRLTVT.

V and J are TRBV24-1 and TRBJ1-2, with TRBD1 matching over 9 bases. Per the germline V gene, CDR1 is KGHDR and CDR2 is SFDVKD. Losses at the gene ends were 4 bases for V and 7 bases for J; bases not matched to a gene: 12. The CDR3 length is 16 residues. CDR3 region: CATSEPDRGRWGGYTF. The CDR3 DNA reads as TGTGCCACCAGTGAGCCGGACAGGGGTCGCTGGGGTGGCTACACCTTC.

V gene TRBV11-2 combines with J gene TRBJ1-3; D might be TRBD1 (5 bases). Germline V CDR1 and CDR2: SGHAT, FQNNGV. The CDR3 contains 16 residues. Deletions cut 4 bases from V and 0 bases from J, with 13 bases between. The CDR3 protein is CASSSTDPNSGNTIYF. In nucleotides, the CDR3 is TGTGCCAGCAGCTCGACAGATCCTAACTCTGGAAACACCATATATTTT.

In DNA, the CDR3 is TGTGCCAGCAGCTTACTGACAGGTTCCTACGAGCAGTACTTC. Translation: CASSLLTGSYEQYF. The chain couples TRBV7-8 to TRBJ2-7; tentative D call: TRBD1 (6 bases). CDR1 and CDR2 (germline): SGHVS, FQNEAQ. V lost 2 bases and J 1 base, leaving 9 bases between the germline ends. The CDR3 runs to 14 residues. The variable domain in full, completed from reference TRBV7-8 and TRBJ2-7, reads GAGVSQSPRYKVAKRGQDVALRCDPISGHVSLFWYQQALGQGPEFLTYFQNEAQLDKSGLPSDRFFAERPEGSVSTLKIQRTQQEDSAVYLCASSLLTGSYEQYFGPGTRLTVT.

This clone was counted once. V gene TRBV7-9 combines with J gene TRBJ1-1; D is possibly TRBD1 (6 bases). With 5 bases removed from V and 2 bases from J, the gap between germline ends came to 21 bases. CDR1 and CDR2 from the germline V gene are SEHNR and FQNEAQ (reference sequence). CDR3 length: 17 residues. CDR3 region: CASSPRKGVGGNTEAFF. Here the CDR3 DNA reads TGTGCCAGCAGCCCCCGGAAGGGGGTAGGGGGAAACACTGAAGCTTTCTTT. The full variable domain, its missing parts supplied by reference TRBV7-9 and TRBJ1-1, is DTGVSQNPRHKITKRGQNVTFRCDPISEHNRLYWYRQTLGQGPEFLTYFQNEAQLEKSRLLSDRFSAERPKGSFSTLEIQRTEQGDSAMYLCASSPRKGVGGNTEAFFGQGTRLTVV.

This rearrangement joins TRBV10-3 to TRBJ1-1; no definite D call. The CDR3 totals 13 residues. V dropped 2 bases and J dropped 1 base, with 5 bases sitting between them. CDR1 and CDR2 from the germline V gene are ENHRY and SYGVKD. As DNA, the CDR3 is TGTGCCATCAGTGAGAGCCCGAACACTGAAGCTTTCTTT. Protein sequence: CAISESPNTEAFF.

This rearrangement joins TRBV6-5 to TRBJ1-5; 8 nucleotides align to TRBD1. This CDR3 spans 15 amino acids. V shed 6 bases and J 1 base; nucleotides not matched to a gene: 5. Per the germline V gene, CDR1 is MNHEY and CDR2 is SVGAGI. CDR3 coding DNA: TGTGCCAGCAGCCGGGACAGGACCAGCAATCAGCCCCAGCATTTT. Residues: CASSRDRTSNQPQHF.

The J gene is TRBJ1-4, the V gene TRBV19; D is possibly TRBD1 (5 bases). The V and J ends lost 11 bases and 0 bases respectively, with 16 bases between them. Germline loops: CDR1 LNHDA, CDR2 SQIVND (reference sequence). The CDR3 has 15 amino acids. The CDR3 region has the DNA TGTGCCTCAAGGCAGGGAATCGCAACTAATGAAAAACTGTTTTTT. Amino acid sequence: CASRQGIATNEKLFF.